The subject of this entry is one T cell receptor beta chain. This clone appeared a single time. What this receptor recognizes is not known. It has no much larger one-base neighbor in the sample; base qualities were not kept. These data originate in a study of shared clonotypes between healthy human individuals (TCRdb year 2020). A note on the overall study: The cohort included three men and two women between 18 and 49 years of age. For each donor, CD4 naive and CD4 memory were each given three plates, CD8 naive was given two plates, and CD8 memory was given one plate. To estimate repertoire size and how much clonotype sharing occurs between individuals, the study deeply sequenced the blood TCR repertoires of about five healthy adults. To increase sequencing depth and limit assay-specific biases, TCR repertoire library preparation and sequencing were carried out by different laboratories using diverse techniques. Each donor's leukapheresis produced roughly between about 0.8 and 10 billion PBMCs. Findings and caveats that apply to the study as a whole: Pairwise subsampling led to the expectation that sequencing depth would affect the degree of clonotype sharing among donors. Because the study included only a small number of donors, the genetic and exposure-history diversity represented was limited. When several donors were compared, the shared fraction of clonotypes was roughly 4.8% for naive CD4, around 4% for naive CD8, 2.3% for memory CD4, and under 0.5% for memory CD8. Incomplete sequencing was indicated by rarefaction of sorted-subset datasets, despite the large sequencing depth. Compared with non-shared clonotypes, the clonotypes found in all four sorted-subset donors had higher generation probabilities. Naive subsets generally had larger estimated clonotype richness than memory subsets did. Sampling was limited to blood, and TCR repertoires in tissue likely differ from TCR repertoires in blood.

Donors were healthy HIV-negative adults with no recently reported acute infections or vaccinations. All donors were Caucasian adults living in Nashville, Tennessee, USA. CD4+ T cells were enriched through magnetic negative selection, after which naive cells were positively selected on CD45RA and the remaining negative fraction served as the memory subset. After blood collection by leukapheresis, PBMCs were isolated using Ficoll-Histopaque density gradient centrifugation and then cryopreserved in the vapor phase of liquid nitrogen. Purity and quantity of every magnetically sorted T cell population were checked by analytical flow cytometry. Each sorted fraction had its genomic DNA isolated and then quantified by UV absorbance on a Nanodrop 2000c. Using the deep immunoSEQ assay, multiplex PCR amplified TCR CDR3 regions from genomic DNA. For each cell subset, the extracted genomic DNA was distributed evenly across all wells of several immunoSEQ 96-well plates, and each plate served as one replicate. Each replicate PCR for sorted subsets received approximately 200 ng genomic DNA, equal to about 30,000 T cell genomes. Purified libraries were measured with a Qubit 3.0 fluorometer, size-checked on a Bioanalyzer 2100, and measured again with the KAPA Library Quantification kit. Every immunoSEQ 96-well plate was sequenced on a dedicated single-read 150-cycle Illumina NextSeq 550 flow cell. Per the original workflow: Because only junctional sequences without quality scores were contained in the immunoSEQ output, filtering matching that applied to full-length reads could not be performed. Sequences were annotated with PyIR, a Python wrapper for IgBLAST v1.9, and V/J genes and CDR3 were assigned using IMGT germline references. Reads were filtered out if the reads had weak V/J assignments (E-value above 1e-6), no CDR3, stop codons, out-of-frame junctions, or ambiguous translated residues. V3J clonotypes were defined as sequences sharing the same inferred V gene, J gene, and CDR3 amino acid sequence. Percentage overlap between repertoires was computed as shared unique clonotypes divided by the size of the smaller repertoire. Repertoire richness was assessed with RTK rarefaction, the Chao1 estimator, and Recon v2.1 estimates of unobserved clonotypes. Generation probabilities for all TCRbeta clonotypes obtained by the gDNA method from a few donors were computed using OLGA. TCRdb's version of the immuneACCESS table is confined to in-frame rearrangements and falls short of the full clone set. An unresolved V gene accounts for under half of the shortfall where checked; the remainder is of unknown origin. V and J calls and clone size are those listed in that table; D and trimming were worked out from the DNA. Present in this sample are about 1 million clones, about four fifths of which were seen just once. Clones ranked in the top ten supply 0.52% of the sample.

Source material: memory CD4+ T cells from PBMCs. What this sample's cell subset or site label stands for: CD45RA-negative fraction. The clonotype comes from a man aged 18 to 30 in good health. Some clones in this sample may be carry-over from other donors' samples.

Here is the DNA: TGTGCCACTAAGTCCGGACAGGGGGGAGATACGCAGTATTTT. Protein translation: CATKSGQGGDTQYF. This chain joins TRBV19 to TRBJ2-3, with 10 junctional bases fitting TRBD1. Measured from the cysteine to the phenylalanine, the CDR3 is 14 residues long. Just CDR3 DNA is preserved here, 42 bases in frame from base 1. CDR1 and CDR2, per the germline V gene (reference sequence), are LNHDA and SQIVND. Ends trimmed: V by 10 bases, J by 5 bases; bases unmatched to a gene: 9.